This entry lists 32 T cell receptor beta chains sequenced from one sample in a study of long-term antiretroviral therapy in people with HIV (dated by TCRdb to the early 2020s). The immunoSEQ hsTCRB v3.0 assay was used at survey level resolution to sequence the TRB variable region. TCRdb carries this immuneACCESS record with in-frame sequences only. Its versions omit some clonotypes, under half of them owing to an unresolved V gene in the studies checked, with the rest unexplained. The sample table shows about 43,000 clones, and approximately 86% are seen once. 5.1% of the sample lies in the top ten. Sample: unsorted PBMCs, taken 0.1 years before starting antiretroviral therapy. Receptors were obtained from a woman aged 45-59 years with HIV.

This chain joins TRBV4-2 and TRBJ1-6, with 8 bases fitting TRBD1. The germline V gene encodes CDR1 LGHNA and CDR2 YNFKEQ. The CDR3 totals 16 residues. The V gene end was trimmed by 3 bases and the J gene end by 4 bases; junction bases not matched to a gene: 5. CDR3 coding DNA: TGTGCCAGCAGCCAGCCAGGACAGGGTTATAATTCACCCCTCCACTTT. The encoded protein is CASSQPGQGYNSPLHF.

This chain uses TRBV2 with TRBJ2-1; D perhaps matches TRBD2 (7 bases). The CDR3 loop spans 14 amino acids. The germline V gene has CDR1 SNHLY and CDR2 FYNNEI. With 7 bases removed from V and 8 bases from J, the gap between germline ends came to 18 bases. CDR3 nucleotide sequence: TGTGCCAGCACCCAGGGGAGGGGAGCATATGAGCAGTTCTTC. Amino acids: CASTQGRGAYEQFF.

The V gene is TRBV5-5, the J gene TRBJ1-1; D remains ambiguous. From germline, CDR1 is SGHKS and CDR2 YYEKEE (reference sequence). Trimming stripped 0 bases from V and 0 bases from J, with 3 bases between. CDR3 length: 13 residues. This chain's CDR3 is CASSLGVNTEAFF. CDR3 coding DNA: TGTGCCAGCAGCTTGGGAGTGAACACTGAAGCTTTCTTT.

This clone occurred a few times. V usage is TRBV6-4 and J usage is TRBJ1-5, with D possibly being TRBD1 (5 bases). Trimming stripped 6 bases from V and 4 bases from J, with 13 bases between. This CDR3 has 14 amino acids. Germline assignment: CDR1 MRHNA and CDR2 SNTAGT. This CDR3 reads CASSSGLFNQPQHF. CDR3 sequence (DNA): TGTGCCAGCAGCTCGGGACTGTTTAATCAGCCCCAGCATTTT.

This rearrangement joins TRBV18 to TRBJ2-7; TRBD2 matches at 8 bases. The V and J ends lost 2 bases and 1 base, in that order; junction bases with no gene match: 1. In germline, CDR1 is KGHSH, CDR2 LQKENI. The CDR3 has 14 amino acids. CDR3 bases: TGTGCCAGCTCACCAGGGACTAGTTCCTACGAGCAGTACTTC. Its protein is CASSPGTSSYEQYF.

This sequence joins TRBV19 and TRBJ1-2, with D hard to call. Trimming stripped 4 bases from V and 4 bases from J, with 13 bases between. Germline V gives CDR1 LNHDA, CDR2 SQIVND (reference sequence). The CDR3 contains 14 residues. The CDR3 loop reads CASSSSGLAYGYTF. CDR3 bases: TGTGCCAGTAGTAGTTCTGGGTTGGCCTATGGCTACACCTTC.

This clone was recorded only once. The rearrangement joins TRBV11-3 to TRBJ2-2, with 8 nucleotides matching TRBD2. J gave up 4 bases and V 2 bases, and 9 bases lay outside the gene matches. Germline V gene sequence: CDR1 SGHNT, CDR2 YENEEA. CDR3 length: 17 residues. CDR3 nucleotide sequence: TGTGCCAGCAGCTTAAGATCGGGGGGGCCGTTCACCGGGGAGCTGTTTTTT. Amino acids: CASSLRSGGPFTGELFF.

The J gene is TRBJ2-1, the V gene TRBV11-2; weak D call: TRBD1 (6 bases). V was pared by 1 base and J by 1 base, with 11 bases between. The CDR3 spans 16 residues. Germline values: CDR1 SGHAT, CDR2 FQNNGV. In DNA form, the CDR3 reads TGTGCCAGCAGCTTAGTTCAGGGGAGTTCCTACAATGAGCAGTTCTTC. Its protein is CASSLVQGSSYNEQFF.

This sequence joins TRBV9 and TRBJ1-1; no clear D gene. This CDR3 is 14 amino acids long. Germline V gene lookup returns CDR1 SGDLS and CDR2 YYNGEE. The ends were cut back, 0 bases at V and 5 bases at J, with 11 bases in the middle. The CDR3 reads CASSVGGAGTEAFF. CDR3 coding DNA: TGTGCCAGCAGCGTAGGAGGCGCGGGAACTGAAGCTTTCTTT.

The genes are TRBV6-6 and TRBJ2-7; 10 nucleotides align to TRBD2. After removal of 6 bases from V and 5 bases from J, the junction contained 7 bases not matched to a gene. CDR3 length equals 14 residues. From germline, CDR1 is MNHNY and CDR2 SVGAGI (reference sequence). CDR3 coding DNA: TGTGCCAGCAGACAGCGGGGGGGGGACCACGAGCAGTACTTC. Amino acids: CASRQRGGDHEQYF.

The rearrangement uses TRBV2 and TRBJ2-7; D perhaps matches TRBD1 (6 bases). The CDR3 length is 12 residues. V lost 7 bases to trimming and J lost 1 base, with 8 bases between them. Germline CDR1 SNHLY, CDR2 FYNNEI. The CDR3 region is CASTGTSYEQYF. The CDR3, as DNA: TGTGCCAGCACTGGGACATCCTACGAGCAGTACTTC.

The chain joins TRBV5-6 to TRBJ1-4, with TRBD1 matching 9 bases. With V trimmed by 5 bases and J by 3 bases, 11 bases remained unmatched. Germline V lookup: CDR1 SGHDT, CDR2 YYEEEE. The CDR3 is 17 residues long. The CDR3 nucleotides are TGTGCCAGCAGGACAGCTACAGGGGGCTTGTCTAATGAAAAACTGTTTTTT. Its protein product is CASRTATGGLSNEKLFF.

The chain links TRBV6-4 to TRBJ1-5; D is unresolved. The CDR3 extends over 13 amino acids. Germline CDR1 and CDR2: MRHNA and SNTAGT. The germline V and J ends were trimmed by 5 bases and 4 bases, with 9 bases remaining between them. The CDR3 DNA reads as TGTGCCAGCAGTACGGAGGGAAATCAGCCCCAGCATTTT. It yields the protein CASSTEGNQPQHF.

The chain has TRBV5-6 and TRBJ1-2; 9 nucleotides line up with TRBD1. CDR3 length: 14 residues. V lost 0 bases and J lost 8; bases outside the gene matches: 5. Per germline, CDR1 SGHDT and CDR2 YYEEEE. The CDR3 sequence is CASSLEQGARGYTF. The DNA of the CDR3 is TGTGCCAGCAGCTTGGAACAGGGGGCACGAGGCTACACCTTC.

V usage is TRBV5-1 and J usage is TRBJ2-5; D tentatively fits TRBD1 or TRBD2 (6 bases each). The CDR3 extends over 15 amino acids. V shed 0 bases and J shed 3 bases, with 12 bases lying between them. The V gene's germline CDR1 is SGHRS and CDR2 YFSETQ. The CDR3 DNA reads TGCGCCAGCAGCTTGGGAGGGGGGAGAAAAGAGACCCAGTACTTC. It yields the protein CASSLGGGRKETQYF.

The chain recombines TRBV19 with TRBJ1-5; TRBD1 aligns across 10 bases. The CDR3 runs to 15 residues. The trim removed 7 bases at V and 5 bases at J, leaving 8 bases unmatched. Germline assignment: CDR1 LNHDA and CDR2 SQIVND (reference sequence). CDR3 region: CASTGQGYYDQPQHF. As DNA, the CDR3 is TGTGCCAGTACGGGACAGGGGTATTACGATCAGCCCCAGCATTTT.

CDR3 DNA: TGTGCCAGCAGCCTAGCGTTGTACGAGCAGTACTTC. Protein product: CASSLALYEQYF. The rearrangement joins TRBV5-6 to TRBJ2-7; perhaps TRBD2 as D (6 bases). V was trimmed by 4 bases and J by 4 bases, leaving 9 bases between them. There are 12 residues in the CDR3. CDR1 is SGHDT, CDR2 YYEEEE, per germline.

The chain recombines TRBV5-4 with TRBJ2-7, with TRBD1 matching over 9 bases. The CDR3 extends over 14 amino acids. The V and J ends lost 2 bases and 2 bases, in that order; junction bases with no gene match: 2. Germline CDR1 is SGHNT and CDR2 is YYREEE (reference sequence). CDR3 amino acids: CASSLGTGTYEQYF. CDR3 bases: TGTGCCAGCAGCTTAGGGACAGGGACCTACGAGCAGTACTTC.

The chain is built from TRBV5-1 and TRBJ1-5; TRBD1 matches 7 bases. This CDR3 comprises 15 residues. V was clipped by 2 bases and J by 3 bases; unmatched bases: 5. Germline V gene sequence: CDR1 SGHRS, CDR2 YFSETQ. CDR3 bases: TGCGCCAGCAGCTTTACAGGGGAATACAATCAGCCCCAGCATTTT. Translating it yields CASSFTGEYNQPQHF.

J is TRBJ1-2 and V is TRBV9; D not resolved. V was shortened by 0 bases and J by 2 bases, with 14 bases between the two germline ends. CDR1 and CDR2 (germline): SGDLS, YYNGEE. This CDR3 has 16 residues. For the CDR3, the DNA is TGTGCCAGCAGCGTAGACCGAGACACCAGAAACTATGGCTACACCTTC. Its protein is CASSVDRDTRNYGYTF.

The chain has TRBV30 and TRBJ1-2; 8 bases are shared with TRBD1. V was pared by 6 bases and J by 4 bases, with 10 bases of the junction left unmatched. CDR3 size: 14 residues. Per the germline V gene, CDR1 is GTSNPN and CDR2 is SVGIG (reference sequence). The chain's CDR3 is CACPQTGEGYGYTF. CDR3 bases: TGTGCCTGCCCACAGACAGGGGAAGGCTATGGCTACACCTTC.

The chain uses TRBV29-1 and TRBJ1-4, with a possible D match to TRBD1 (5 bases). Germline V gene sequence: CDR1 SQVTM, CDR2 ANQGSEA. With 2 bases removed from V and 7 bases from J, the gap between germline ends came to 17 bases. This CDR3 comprises 15 residues. CDR3 loop: CSVEKRSGMGEKLFF. For the CDR3, the DNA is TGCAGCGTTGAAAAGAGATCAGGGATGGGTGAAAAACTGTTTTTT.

The chain carries TRBV11-1 and TRBJ2-3; no clear D gene. V lost 3 bases and J 7 bases, leaving 17 bases between the germline ends. This CDR3 has 15 amino acids. Per germline, CDR1 SGHAT and CDR2 FQDESV (reference sequence). The CDR3 DNA reads TGTGCCAGCAGCTTCGCTGGTCTCGAGAGAAATACGCAGTATTTT. The encoded protein is CASSFAGLERNTQYF. The whole variable domain, remainder taken from reference TRBV11-1 and TRBJ2-3, is EAEVAQSPRYKITEKSQAVAFWCDPISGHATLYWYRQILGQGPELLVQFQDESVVDDSQLPKDRFSAERLKGVDSTLKIQPAELGDSAMYLCASSFAGLERNTQYFGPGTRLTVL.

This clone was seen more than once but under ten times. The gene calls are TRBV19 and TRBJ1-6, with TRBD1 as a possible D gene (5 bases). This CDR3 contains 15 residues. V was cut by 5 bases and J by 9 bases, with 17 bases left in between. Germline CDR1 LNHDA, CDR2 SQIVND (reference sequence). CDR3 sequence: CASSLDSRRGSPLHF. The CDR3 DNA reads as TGTGCCAGTAGTCTTGACTCCAGAAGGGGTTCACCCCTCCACTTT. Looking up the rest from reference TRBV19 and TRBJ1-6 gives the full variable domain: DGGITQSPKYLFRKEGQNVTLSCEQNLNHDAMYWYRQDPGQGLRLIYYSQIVNDFQKGDIAEGYSVSREKKESFPLTVTSAQKNPTAFYLCASSLDSRRGSPLHFGNGTRLTVT.

There are a few counts of this clone. The V call is TRBV5-6, the J call TRBJ1-6, with 7 bases lining up with TRBD1. CDR1 SGHDT and CDR2 YYEEEE come from the germline V gene. This CDR3 region has 15 residues. V was clipped by 4 bases and J by 5 bases; unmatched bases: 6. CDR3: CASSPRGRNNSPLHF. The CDR3 nucleotides are TGTGCCAGCAGCCCGAGGGGGCGCAATAATTCACCCCTCCACTTT.

V and J are TRBV2 and TRBJ2-7, with TRBD2 matching over 15 bases. With V trimmed by 7 bases and J by 7 bases, 5 bases remained unmatched. The CDR3 has 14 amino acids. Germline CDR1 and CDR2: SNHLY and FYNNEI. The CDR3 loop is CASKPGTSGGEQYF. The CDR3 DNA reads TGTGCCAGCAAGCCTGGGACTAGCGGGGGGGAGCAGTACTTC.

Remarks on this clone: The same CDR3 arises from other DNA sequences in this sample as well. The chain has TRBV5-4 and TRBJ2-7, with 9 bases lining up with TRBD2. Germline loops: CDR1 SGHNT, CDR2 YYREEE (reference sequence). V trimming: 0 bases; J trimming: 3 bases; junction bases outside the gene matches: 4. The CDR3 is 15 residues long. In DNA, the CDR3 is TGTGCCAGCAGCTTGGGGCGGGGGGGCCTCTACGAGCAGTACTTC. It is translated as CASSLGRGGLYEQYF.

The chain recombines TRBV5-4 with TRBJ2-2, with 10 bases identical to TRBD1. This CDR3 region has 16 residues. V trimming: 4 bases; J trimming: 6 bases; junction bases outside the gene matches: 9. The germline V gene has CDR1 SGHNT and CDR2 YYREEE (reference sequence). CDR3 nucleotides: TGTGCCAGCAGCGAGAATAGACAGGGGGCCGCCGGGGAGCTGTTTTTT. This sequence encodes CASSENRQGAAGELFF.

J is TRBJ2-7 and V is TRBV18; TRBD1 agrees at 7 bases. V lost 3 bases and J lost 0; bases outside the gene matches: 11. Germline V gene lookup returns CDR1 KGHSH and CDR2 LQKENI. The CDR3 is 17 amino acids. The CDR3 sequence: CASSPLASGQFSYEQYF. Written as DNA, the CDR3 is TGTGCCAGCTCACCTCTGGCCTCGGGACAGTTCTCCTACGAGCAGTACTTC.

This chain connects TRBV7-2 to TRBJ2-3; TRBD2 matches 7 bases. V lost 5 bases, J lost 4 bases, and 15 bases stayed unmatched. CDR1 and CDR2 (germline): SGHTA, FQGNSA. This CDR3 spans 17 amino acids. The CDR3 spells CASSGRLARFGADTQYF. For the CDR3, the DNA is TGTGCCAGCAGCGGACGACTAGCTCGGTTCGGCGCAGATACGCAGTATTTT. Using reference TRBV7-2 and TRBJ2-3 for the parts outside the CDR3, the full variable domain is GAGVSQSPSNKVTEKGKDVELRCDPISGHTALYWYRQSLGQGLEFLIYFQGNSAPDKSGLPSDRFSAERTGGSVSTLTIQRTQQEDSAVYLCASSGRLARFGADTQYFGPGTRLTVL.

The gene calls are TRBV20-1 and TRBJ2-7; possible D gene TRBD2, 5 bases. Germline assignment: CDR1 DFQATT and CDR2 SNEGSKA (reference sequence). V gave up 4 bases and J gave up 4 bases, with 8 bases separating them. The CDR3 runs to 11 residues. The CDR3, as DNA: TGCAGTGCTACGACGGGATACGAGCAGTACTTC. It translates to CSATTGYEQYF.

The chain combines TRBV11-2 with TRBJ1-3; maybe TRBD1 (6 bases). Germline V gene lookup returns CDR1 SGHAT and CDR2 FQNNGV. The CDR3 is 17 amino acids. The V end lost 1 base, the J end lost 2 bases, and 15 bases lay between the germline ends. The CDR3 nucleotides are TGTGCCAGCAGCTTAGGCCTTAACAGGGAGACTGGAAACACCATATATTTT. Protein product: CASSLGLNRETGNTIYF.